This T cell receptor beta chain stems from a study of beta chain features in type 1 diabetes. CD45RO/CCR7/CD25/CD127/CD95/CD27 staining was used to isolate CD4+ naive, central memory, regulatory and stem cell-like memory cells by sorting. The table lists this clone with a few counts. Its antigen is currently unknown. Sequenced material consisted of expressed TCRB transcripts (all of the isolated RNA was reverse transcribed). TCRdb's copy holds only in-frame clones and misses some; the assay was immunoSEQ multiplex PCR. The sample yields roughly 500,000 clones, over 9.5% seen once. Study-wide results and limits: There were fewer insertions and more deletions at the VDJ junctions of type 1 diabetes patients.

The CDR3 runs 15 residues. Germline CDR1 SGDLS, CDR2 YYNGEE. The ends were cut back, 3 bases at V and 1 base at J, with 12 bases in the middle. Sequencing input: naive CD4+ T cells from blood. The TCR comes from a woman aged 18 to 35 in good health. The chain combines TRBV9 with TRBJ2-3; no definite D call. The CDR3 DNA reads TGTGCCAGCAGCGCTACGGACCACCGCACAGATACGCAGTATTTT. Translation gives CASSATDHRTDTQYF.